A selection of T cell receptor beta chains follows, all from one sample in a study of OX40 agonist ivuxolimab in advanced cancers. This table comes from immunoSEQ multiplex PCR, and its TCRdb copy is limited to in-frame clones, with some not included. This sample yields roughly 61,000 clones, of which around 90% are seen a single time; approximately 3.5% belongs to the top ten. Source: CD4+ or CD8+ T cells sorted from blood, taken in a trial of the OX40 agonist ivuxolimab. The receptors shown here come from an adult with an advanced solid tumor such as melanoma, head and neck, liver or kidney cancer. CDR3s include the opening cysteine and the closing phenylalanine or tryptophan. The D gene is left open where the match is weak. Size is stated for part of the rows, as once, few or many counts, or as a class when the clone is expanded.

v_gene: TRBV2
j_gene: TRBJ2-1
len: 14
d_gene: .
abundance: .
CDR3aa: CASTPREMGNEQFF
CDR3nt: TGTGCCAGCACCCCTCGTGAGATGGGGAATGAGCAGTTCTTC

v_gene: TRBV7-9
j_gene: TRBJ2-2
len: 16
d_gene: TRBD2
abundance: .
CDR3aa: CASSPAKSSGTGELFF
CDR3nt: TGTGCCAGCAGCCCGGCTAAGTCTAGCGGGACCGGGGAGCTGTTTTTT

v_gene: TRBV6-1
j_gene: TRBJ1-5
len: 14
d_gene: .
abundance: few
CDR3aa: CASSGGHSNQPQHF
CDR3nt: TGTGCCAGCAGTGGAGGACATAGCAATCAGCCCCAGCATTTT

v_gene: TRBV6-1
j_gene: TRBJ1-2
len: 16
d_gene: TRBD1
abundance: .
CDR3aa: CASSEAIRDRGRGYTF
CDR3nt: TGTGCCAGCAGTGAAGCAATCAGGGACAGGGGACGTGGCTACACCTTC

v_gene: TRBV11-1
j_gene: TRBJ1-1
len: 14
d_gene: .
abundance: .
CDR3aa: CASSPRRQNTEAFF
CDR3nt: TGTGCCAGCAGCCCCAGACGGCAGAACACTGAAGCTTTCTTT

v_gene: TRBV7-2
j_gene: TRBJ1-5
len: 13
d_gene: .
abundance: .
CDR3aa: CASSLDSNQPQHF
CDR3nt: TGTGCCAGCAGCTTAGATAGCAATCAGCCCCAGCATTTT

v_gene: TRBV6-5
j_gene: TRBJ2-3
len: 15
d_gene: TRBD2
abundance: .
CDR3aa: CATTRTSGTSDTQYF
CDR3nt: TGTGCCACCACCCGGACTAGCGGGACATCAGATACGCAGTATTTT

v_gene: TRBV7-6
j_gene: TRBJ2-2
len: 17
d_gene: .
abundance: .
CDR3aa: CASSLGGGTANTGELFF
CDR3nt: TGTGCCAGCAGCTTAGGTGGGGGGACAGCGAACACCGGGGAGCTGTTTTTT

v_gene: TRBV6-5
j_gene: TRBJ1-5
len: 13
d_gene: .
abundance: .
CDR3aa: CASRRGVGQPQHF
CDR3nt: TGTGCCAGCAGGCGGGGCGTGGGTCAGCCCCAGCATTTT

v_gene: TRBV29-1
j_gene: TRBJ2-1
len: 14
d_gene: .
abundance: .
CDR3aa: CSVGRDTENNEQFF
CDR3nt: TGCAGCGTTGGAAGGGACACTGAAAACAATGAGCAGTTCTTC

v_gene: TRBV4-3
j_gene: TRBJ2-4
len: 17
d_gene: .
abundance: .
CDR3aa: CASSQDPYLAAKNIQYF
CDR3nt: TGCGCCAGCAGCCAAGATCCATACCTAGCCGCCAAAAACATTCAGTACTTC

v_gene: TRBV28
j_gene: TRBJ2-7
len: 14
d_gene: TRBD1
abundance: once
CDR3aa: CASSTGGMGYEQYF
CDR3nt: TGTGCCAGCAGTACAGGGGGCATGGGCTACGAGCAGTACTTC

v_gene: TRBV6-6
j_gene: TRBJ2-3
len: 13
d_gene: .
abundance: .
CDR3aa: CASSGGGWDTQYF
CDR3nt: TGTGCCAGCAGTGGCGGAGGCTGGGATACGCAGTATTTT

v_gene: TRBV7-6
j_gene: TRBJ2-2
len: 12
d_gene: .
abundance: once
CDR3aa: CASSTVVGELFF
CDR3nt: TGTGCCAGCAGCACCGTAGTCGGGGAGCTGTTTTTT

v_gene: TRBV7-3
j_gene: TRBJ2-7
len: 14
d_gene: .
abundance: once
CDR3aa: CASSLQRDSYEQYF
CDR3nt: TGTGCCAGCAGCTTACAAAGGGATTCCTACGAGCAGTACTTC

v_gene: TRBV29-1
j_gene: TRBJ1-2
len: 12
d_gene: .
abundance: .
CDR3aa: CSVERTNYGYTF
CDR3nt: TGCAGCGTTGAGCGGACCAACTATGGCTACACCTTC

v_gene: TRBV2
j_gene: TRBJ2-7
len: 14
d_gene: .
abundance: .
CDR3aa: CASSAGTASYEQYF
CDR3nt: TGTGCCAGCAGCGCCGGGACCGCCTCCTACGAGCAGTACTTC

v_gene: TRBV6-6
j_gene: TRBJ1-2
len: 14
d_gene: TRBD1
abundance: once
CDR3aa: CASSYDRVSDGYTF
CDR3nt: TGTGCCAGCAGTTACGACAGGGTATCGGATGGCTACACCTTC

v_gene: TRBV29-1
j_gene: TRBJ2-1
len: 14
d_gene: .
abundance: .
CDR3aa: CSVDLSGPYNEQFF
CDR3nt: TGCAGCGTTGATTTATCCGGACCTTACAATGAGCAGTTCTTC

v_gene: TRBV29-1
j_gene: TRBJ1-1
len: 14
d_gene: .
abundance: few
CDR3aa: CSVEDLGAGTEAFF
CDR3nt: TGCAGCGTTGAAGATCTGGGGGCTGGAACTGAAGCTTTCTTT

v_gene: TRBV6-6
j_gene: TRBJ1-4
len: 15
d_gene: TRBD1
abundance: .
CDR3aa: CASRRTGGAGEKLFF
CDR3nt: TGTGCCAGCAGGAGAACAGGGGGCGCGGGTGAAAAACTGTTTTTT

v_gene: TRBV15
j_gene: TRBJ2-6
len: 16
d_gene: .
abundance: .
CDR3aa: CATNRGGSGGANVLTF
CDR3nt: TGTGCCACCAACAGAGGAGGATCCGGCGGGGCCAACGTCCTGACTTTC